This TCR beta chain was identified during a study of T cell repertoires in cytomegalovirus infection. Whole-study context: Public TCR beta signature analysis indicated the presence of both CMV infection and matching HLA type.

TCRdb independently ran MiXCR on the reads; one entry per CDR3 protein. This table holds about 400,000 distinct CDR3 sequences, around 18% found once. This clonotype was counted between two and nine times. Its antigen remains unidentified. Study-wide findings and caveats: The ex vivo response showed dominance by HLA-C-restricted CMV-specific TCR beta clonotypes. Totalled public TCR beta family frequency picked out people who carried CMV plus the relevant HLA.

Sequencing was carried out using PBMCs. The TCR comes from a human donor in good health (CMV status not recorded). Some clones in this sample may be carry-over from other donors' samples.

The CDR3 DNA follows: TGTGCCAGCAGCACTCCAGGTGGAGGCCCTACCCCCTACGAGCAGTACTTC. Its translation is CASSTPGGGPTPYEQYF. V gene TRBV28 combines with J gene TRBJ2-7; D might be TRBD2 (5 bases). The germline CDR1 and CDR2 sequences are MDHEN and SYDVKM. The V end was cut by 6 bases, the J end by 2 bases, with 23 bases between. The CDR3 spans 17 residues. The whole variable domain, remainder taken from reference TRBV28 and TRBJ2-7, is DVKVTQSSRYLVKRTGEKVFLECVQDMDHENMFWYRQDPGLGLRLIYFSYDVKMKEKGDIPEGYSVSREKKERFSLILESASTNQTSMYLCASSTPGGGPTPYEQYFGPGTRLTVT.